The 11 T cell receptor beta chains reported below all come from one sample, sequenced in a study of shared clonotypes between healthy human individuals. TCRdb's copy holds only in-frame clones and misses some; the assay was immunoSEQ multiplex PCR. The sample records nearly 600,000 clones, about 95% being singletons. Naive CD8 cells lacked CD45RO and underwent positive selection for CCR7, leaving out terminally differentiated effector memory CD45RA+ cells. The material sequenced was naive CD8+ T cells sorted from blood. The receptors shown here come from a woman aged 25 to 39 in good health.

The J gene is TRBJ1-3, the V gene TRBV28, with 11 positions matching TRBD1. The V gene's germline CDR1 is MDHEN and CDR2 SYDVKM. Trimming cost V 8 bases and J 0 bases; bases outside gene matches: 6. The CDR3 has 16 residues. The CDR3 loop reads CASWGQGVISGNTIYF. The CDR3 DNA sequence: TGTGCCAGCTGGGGACAGGGGGTTATCTCTGGAAACACCATATATTTT. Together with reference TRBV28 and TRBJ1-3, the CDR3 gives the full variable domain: DVKVTQSSRYLVKRTGEKVFLECVQDMDHENMFWYRQDPGLGLRLIYFSYDVKMKEKGDIPEGYSVSREKKERFSLILESASTNQTSMYLCASWGQGVISGNTIYFGEGSWLTVV.

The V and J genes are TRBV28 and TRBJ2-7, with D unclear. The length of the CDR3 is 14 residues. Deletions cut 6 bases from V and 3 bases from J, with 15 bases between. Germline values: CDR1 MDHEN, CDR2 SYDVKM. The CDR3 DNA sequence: TGTGCCAGCAGCATAAGACAAACCTTCTACGAGCAGTACTTC. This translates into CASSIRQTFYEQYF.

The CDR3 region has the DNA TGTGCCAGCAGGCCGACGGGAGTTCGGAACAATGAGCAGTTCTTC. Its protein is CASRPTGVRNNEQFF. The gene calls are TRBV27 and TRBJ2-1; possibly TRBD2 for D (6 bases). Between the trimmed V and J ends, which lost 6 bases and 5 bases, there was a span of 17 bases. The CDR3 is 15 amino acids. Germline-derived CDR1 and CDR2 are MNHEY and SMNVEV (reference sequence).

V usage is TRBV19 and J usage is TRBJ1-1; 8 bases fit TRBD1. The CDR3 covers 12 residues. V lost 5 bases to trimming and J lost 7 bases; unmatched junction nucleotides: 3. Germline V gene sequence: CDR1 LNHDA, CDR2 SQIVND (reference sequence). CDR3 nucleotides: TGTGCCAGTAGTTCGGACAGGGTTGAAGCTTTCTTT. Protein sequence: CASSSDRVEAFF. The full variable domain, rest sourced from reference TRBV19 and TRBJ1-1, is DGGITQSPKYLFRKEGQNVTLSCEQNLNHDAMYWYRQDPGQGLRLIYYSQIVNDFQKGDIAEGYSVSREKKESFPLTVTSAQKNPTAFYLCASSSDRVEAFFGQGTRLTVV.

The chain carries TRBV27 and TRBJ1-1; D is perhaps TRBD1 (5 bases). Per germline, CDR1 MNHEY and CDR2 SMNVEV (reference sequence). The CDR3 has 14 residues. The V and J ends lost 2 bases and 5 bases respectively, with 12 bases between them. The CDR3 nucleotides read TGTGCCAGCAGTTTACTAGGGACGGGGACTGAAGCTTTCTTT. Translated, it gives CASSLLGTGTEAFF.

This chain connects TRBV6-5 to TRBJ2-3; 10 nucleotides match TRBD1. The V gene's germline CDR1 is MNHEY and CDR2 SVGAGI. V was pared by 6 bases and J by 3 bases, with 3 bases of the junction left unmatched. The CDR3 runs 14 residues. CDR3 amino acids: CASSRTGGTDTQYF. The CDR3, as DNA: TGTGCCAGCAGCCGGACAGGGGGAACAGATACGCAGTATTTT.

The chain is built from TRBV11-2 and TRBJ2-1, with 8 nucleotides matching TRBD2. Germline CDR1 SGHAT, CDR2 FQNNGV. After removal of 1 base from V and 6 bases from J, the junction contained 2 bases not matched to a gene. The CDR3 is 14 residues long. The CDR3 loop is CASSLAGLVNEQFF. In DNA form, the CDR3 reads TGTGCCAGCAGCTTAGCGGGACTAGTCAATGAGCAGTTCTTC. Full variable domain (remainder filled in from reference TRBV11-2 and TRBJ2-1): EAGVAQSPRYKIIEKRQSVAFWCNPISGHATLYWYQQILGQGPKLLIQFQNNGVVDDSQLPKDRFSAERLKGVDSTLKIQPAKLEDSAVYLCASSLAGLVNEQFFGPGTRLTVL.

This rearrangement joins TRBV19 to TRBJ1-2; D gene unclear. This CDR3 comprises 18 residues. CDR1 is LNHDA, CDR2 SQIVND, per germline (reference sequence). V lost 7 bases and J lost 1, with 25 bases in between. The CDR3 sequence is CASKPRVGGLIVNYGYTF. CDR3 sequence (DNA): TGTGCCAGTAAACCCCGGGTCGGAGGTCTGATCGTTAACTATGGCTACACCTTC.

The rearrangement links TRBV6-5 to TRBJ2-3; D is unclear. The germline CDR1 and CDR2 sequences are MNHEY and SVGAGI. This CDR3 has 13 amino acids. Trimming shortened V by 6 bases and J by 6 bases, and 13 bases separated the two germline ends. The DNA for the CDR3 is TGTGCCAGCAGCCCCTTAGGGCTGGATACGCAGTATTTT. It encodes CASSPLGLDTQYF.

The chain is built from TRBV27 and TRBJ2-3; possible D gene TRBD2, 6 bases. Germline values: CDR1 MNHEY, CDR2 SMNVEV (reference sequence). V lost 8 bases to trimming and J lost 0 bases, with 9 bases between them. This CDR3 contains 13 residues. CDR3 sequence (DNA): TGTGCCAGCTGGCGGGACAGCACAGATACGCAGTATTTT. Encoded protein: CASWRDSTDTQYF.

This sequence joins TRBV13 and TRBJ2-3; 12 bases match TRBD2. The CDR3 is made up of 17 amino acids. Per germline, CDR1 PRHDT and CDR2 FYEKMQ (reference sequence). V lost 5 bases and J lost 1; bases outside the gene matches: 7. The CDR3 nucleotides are TGTGCCAGCAGCACCTCGACTAGCGGGAGAGGCACAGATACGCAGTATTTT. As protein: CASSTSTSGRGTDTQYF.